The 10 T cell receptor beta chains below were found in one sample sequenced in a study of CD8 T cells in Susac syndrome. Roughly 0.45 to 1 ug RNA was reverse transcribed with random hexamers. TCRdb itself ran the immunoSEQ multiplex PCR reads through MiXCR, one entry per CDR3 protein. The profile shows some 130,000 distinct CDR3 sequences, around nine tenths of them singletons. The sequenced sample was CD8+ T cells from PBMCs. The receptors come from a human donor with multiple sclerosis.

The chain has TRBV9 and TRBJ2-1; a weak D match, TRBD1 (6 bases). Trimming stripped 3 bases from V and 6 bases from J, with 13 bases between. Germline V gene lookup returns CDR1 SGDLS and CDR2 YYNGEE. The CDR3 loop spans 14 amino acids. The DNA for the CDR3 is TGTGCCAGCAGCGCGTCGGACAGTTTCAATGAGCAGTTCTTC. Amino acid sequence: CASSASDSFNEQFF.

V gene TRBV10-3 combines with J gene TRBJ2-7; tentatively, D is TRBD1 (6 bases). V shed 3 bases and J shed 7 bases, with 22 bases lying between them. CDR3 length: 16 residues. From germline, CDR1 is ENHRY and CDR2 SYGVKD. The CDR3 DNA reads TGTGCCATCAGTGAAGGGACAATCGGTGTTCTGAGGGAGCAGTACTTC. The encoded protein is CAISEGTIGVLREQYF.

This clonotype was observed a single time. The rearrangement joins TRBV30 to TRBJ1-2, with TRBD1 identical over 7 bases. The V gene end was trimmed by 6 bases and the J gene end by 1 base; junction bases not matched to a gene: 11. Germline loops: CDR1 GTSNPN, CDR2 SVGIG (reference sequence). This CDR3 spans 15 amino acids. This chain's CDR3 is CACWTGDYYNYGYTF. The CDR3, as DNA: TGTGCCTGCTGGACAGGCGACTACTATAACTATGGCTACACCTTC.

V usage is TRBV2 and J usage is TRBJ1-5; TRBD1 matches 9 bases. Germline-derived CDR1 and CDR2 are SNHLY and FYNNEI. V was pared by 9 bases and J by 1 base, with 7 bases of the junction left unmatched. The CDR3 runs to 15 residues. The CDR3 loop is CASLQGAESNQPQHF. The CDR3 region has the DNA TGTGCCAGTCTACAGGGGGCCGAGAGCAATCAGCCCCAGCATTTT.

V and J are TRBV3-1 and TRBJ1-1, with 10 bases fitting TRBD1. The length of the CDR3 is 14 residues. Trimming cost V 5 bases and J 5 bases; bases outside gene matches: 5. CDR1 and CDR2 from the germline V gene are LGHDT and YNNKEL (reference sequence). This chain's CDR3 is CASSATGGLTEAFF. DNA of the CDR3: TGTGCCAGCAGCGCGACAGGGGGCTTAACTGAAGCTTTCTTT.

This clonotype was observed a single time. CDR3 residues: CASSLTGANQPQHF. The DNA of the CDR3 is TGTGCCAGCAGCTTAACAGGGGCCAATCAGCCCCAGCATTTT. The chain employs TRBV7-9 and TRBJ1-5; 7 bases agree with TRBD1. V lost 2 bases to trimming and J lost 3 bases; unmatched junction nucleotides: 1. The CDR3 runs to 14 residues. Germline CDR1 is SEHNR and CDR2 is FQNEAQ (reference sequence).

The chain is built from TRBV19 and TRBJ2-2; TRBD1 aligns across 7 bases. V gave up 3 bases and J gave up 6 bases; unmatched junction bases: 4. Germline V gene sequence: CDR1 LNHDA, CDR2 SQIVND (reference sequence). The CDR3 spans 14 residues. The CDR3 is CASSMGTEAGELFF. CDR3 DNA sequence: TGTGCCAGTAGTATGGGGACAGAGGCCGGGGAGCTGTTTTTT.

The DNA of the CDR3 is TGTGCCAGCAACACTGGACAGGCTACTACACACTACGAGCAGTACTTC. Translation: CASNTGQATTHYEQYF. The chain recombines TRBV7-9 with TRBJ2-7; 7 nucleotides match TRBD1. V lost 7 bases and J lost 3; bases outside the gene matches: 15. Germline CDR1 SEHNR, CDR2 FQNEAQ (reference sequence). This CDR3 is built from 16 residues.

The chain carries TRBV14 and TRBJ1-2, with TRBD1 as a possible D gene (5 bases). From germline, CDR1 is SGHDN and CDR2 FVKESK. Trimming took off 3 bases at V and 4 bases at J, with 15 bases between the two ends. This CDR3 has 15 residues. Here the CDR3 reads CASSHGGTEFYGYTF. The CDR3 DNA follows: TGTGCCAGCAGCCACGGGGGGACTGAATTCTATGGCTACACCTTC.

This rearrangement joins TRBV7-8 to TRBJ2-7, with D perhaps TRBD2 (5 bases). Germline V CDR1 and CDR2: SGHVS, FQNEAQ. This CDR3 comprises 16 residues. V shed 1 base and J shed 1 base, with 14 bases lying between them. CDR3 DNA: TGTGCCAGCAGCTTAGTTGCAGGTCGGGGATCCTACGAGCAGTACTTC. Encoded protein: CASSLVAGRGSYEQYF.